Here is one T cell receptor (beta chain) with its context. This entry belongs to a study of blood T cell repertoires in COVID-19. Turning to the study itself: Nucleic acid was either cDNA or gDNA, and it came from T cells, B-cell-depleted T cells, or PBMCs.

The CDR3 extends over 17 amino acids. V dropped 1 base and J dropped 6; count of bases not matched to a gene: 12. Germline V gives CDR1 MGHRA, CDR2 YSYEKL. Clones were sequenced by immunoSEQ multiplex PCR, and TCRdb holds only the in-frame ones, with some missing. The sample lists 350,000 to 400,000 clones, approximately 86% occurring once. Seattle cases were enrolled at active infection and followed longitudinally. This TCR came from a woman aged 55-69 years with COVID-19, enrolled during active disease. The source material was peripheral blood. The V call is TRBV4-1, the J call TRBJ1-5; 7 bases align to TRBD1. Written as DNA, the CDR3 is TGCGCCAGCAGCCAAGGACTTGTGACAGGGTTTTTTCAGCCCCAGCATTTT. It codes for CASSQGLVTGFFQPQHF.